A single T cell receptor beta chain is shown here with its context. Its antigen remains unidentified. This specimen comes from a study of response to subunit inactivated influenza vaccine. General study findings and limits: Authors suggested each seasonal flu vaccination may recruit only limited numbers of new T cells.

MiXCR, applied by TCRdb to the RT-PCR reads, yields one record per CDR3 protein. The data contain 490,000 or so distinct CDR3 sequences, approximately 7.7% of them singletons. This TCR derives from a man aged 45 to 70 who received an inactivated influenza vaccine. The sequencing used PBMCs from blood, collected around 25 months after vaccination.

The CDR3 DNA is TGTGCCAGCTCGCCCCGTAACGAAGATACGCAGTATTTT. Translating gives CASSPRNEDTQYF. The chain recombines TRBV18 with TRBJ2-3, with no clear D. Per germline, CDR1 KGHSH and CDR2 LQKENI. V shed 6 bases and J shed 5 bases, with 12 bases lying between them. The CDR3 sequence is 13 residues long.